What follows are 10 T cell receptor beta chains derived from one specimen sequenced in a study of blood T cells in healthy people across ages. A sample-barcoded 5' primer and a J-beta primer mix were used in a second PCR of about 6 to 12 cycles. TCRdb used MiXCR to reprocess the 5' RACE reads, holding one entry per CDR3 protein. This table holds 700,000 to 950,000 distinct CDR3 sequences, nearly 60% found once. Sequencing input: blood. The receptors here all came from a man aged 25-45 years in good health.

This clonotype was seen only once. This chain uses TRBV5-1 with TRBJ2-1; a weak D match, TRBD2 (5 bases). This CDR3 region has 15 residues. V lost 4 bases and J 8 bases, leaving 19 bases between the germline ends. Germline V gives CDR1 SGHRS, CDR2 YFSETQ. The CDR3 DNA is TGCGCCAGCAGCCCGTGGGCTAGCCAGCCGCATGAGCAGTTCTTC. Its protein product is CASSPWASQPHEQFF.

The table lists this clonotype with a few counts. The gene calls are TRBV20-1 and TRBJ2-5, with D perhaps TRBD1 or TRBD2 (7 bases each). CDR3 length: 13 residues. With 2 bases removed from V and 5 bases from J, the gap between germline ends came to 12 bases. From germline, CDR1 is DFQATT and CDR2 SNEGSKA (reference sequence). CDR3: CSARWQGGETQYF. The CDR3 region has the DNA TGCAGTGCTAGATGGCAGGGGGGGGAGACCCAGTACTTC.

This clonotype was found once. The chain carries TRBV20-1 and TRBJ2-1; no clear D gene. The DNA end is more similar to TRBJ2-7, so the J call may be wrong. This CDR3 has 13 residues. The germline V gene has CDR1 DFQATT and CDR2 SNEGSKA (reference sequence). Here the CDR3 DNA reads TGCAGTGCTAGAGAGAGTCCCCCGGGTGAGCAGTACTTC. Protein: CSARESPPGEQYF.

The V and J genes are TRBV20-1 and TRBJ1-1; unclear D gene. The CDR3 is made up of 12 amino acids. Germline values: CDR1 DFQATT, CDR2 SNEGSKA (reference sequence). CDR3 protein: CSAVFMNTEAFF. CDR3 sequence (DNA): TGCAGCGCTGTATTCATGAACACTGAAGCTTTCTTT.

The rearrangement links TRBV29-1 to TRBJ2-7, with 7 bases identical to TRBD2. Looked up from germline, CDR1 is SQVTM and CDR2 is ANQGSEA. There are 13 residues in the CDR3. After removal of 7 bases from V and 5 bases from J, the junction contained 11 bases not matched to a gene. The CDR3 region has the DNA TGCAGCGCTGGGAGGCTAGCGGATGACGAGCAGTACTTC. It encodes CSAGRLADDEQYF.

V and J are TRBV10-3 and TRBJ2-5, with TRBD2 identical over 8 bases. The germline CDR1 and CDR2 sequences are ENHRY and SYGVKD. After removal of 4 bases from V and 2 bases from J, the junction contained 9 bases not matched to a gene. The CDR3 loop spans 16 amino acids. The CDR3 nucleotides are TGTGCCATCAGTGGACAAACCGGGACTAGACAAGAGACCCAGTACTTC. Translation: CAISGQTGTRQETQYF.

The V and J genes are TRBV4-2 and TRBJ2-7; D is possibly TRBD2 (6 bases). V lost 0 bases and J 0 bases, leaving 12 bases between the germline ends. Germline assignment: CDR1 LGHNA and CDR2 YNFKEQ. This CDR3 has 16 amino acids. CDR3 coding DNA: TGTGCCAGCAGCCAAGACGTACGGGGGAGCTCCTACGAGCAGTACTTC. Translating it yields CASSQDVRGSSYEQYF.

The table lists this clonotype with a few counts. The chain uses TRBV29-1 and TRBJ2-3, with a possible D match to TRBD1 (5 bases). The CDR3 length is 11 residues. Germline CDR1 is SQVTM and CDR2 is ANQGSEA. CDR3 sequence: CGFREADTQYF. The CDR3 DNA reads TGCGGATTCAGGGAAGCAGATACGCAGTATTTT.

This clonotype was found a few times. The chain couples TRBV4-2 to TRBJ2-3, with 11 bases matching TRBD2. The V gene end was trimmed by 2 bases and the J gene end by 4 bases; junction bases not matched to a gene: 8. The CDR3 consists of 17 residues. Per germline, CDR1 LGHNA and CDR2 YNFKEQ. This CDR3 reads CASSQRGTGLAADTQYF. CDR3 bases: TGTGCCAGCAGCCAAAGGGGGACGGGACTAGCGGCAGATACGCAGTATTTT.

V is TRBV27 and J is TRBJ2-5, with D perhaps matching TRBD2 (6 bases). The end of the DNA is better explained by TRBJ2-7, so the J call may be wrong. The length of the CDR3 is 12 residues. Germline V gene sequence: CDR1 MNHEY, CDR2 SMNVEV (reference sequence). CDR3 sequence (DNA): TGTGCCATTGGGGAGGCCCGATACGAGCAGTACTTC. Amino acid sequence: CAIGEARYEQYF.